What follows are 32 T cell receptor beta chains derived from one specimen sequenced in a study of OX40 agonist ivuxolimab in advanced cancers. Generated by immunoSEQ multiplex PCR, the TCRdb table keeps only in-frame clones and is missing some. The sample has tens of thousands of clones, more than 80% seen once; the top ten hold around 15%. Source: CD4+ or CD8+ T cells sorted from blood, taken in a trial of the OX40 agonist ivuxolimab. The source is an adult with an advanced solid tumor such as melanoma, head and neck, liver or kidney cancer.

This chain joins TRBV25-1 and TRBJ2-4; 8 bases map to TRBD1. The CDR3 consists of 17 residues. V was pared by 8 bases and J by 2 bases, with 14 bases of the junction left unmatched. Germline V gene data show CDR1 as MGHDK and CDR2 as SYGVNS. The CDR3 protein is CASLGGDRGFTKNIQYF. Written as DNA, the CDR3 is TGTGCCAGCTTGGGGGGCGACAGGGGTTTTACCAAAAACATTCAGTACTTC.

The rearrangement joins TRBV15 to TRBJ2-3; 8 positions match TRBD2. Germline V gene data show CDR1 as LNHNV and CDR2 as YYDKDF (reference sequence). This CDR3 spans 14 amino acids. V was pared by 2 bases and J by 6 bases, with 4 bases of the junction left unmatched. This CDR3 reads CATSRNLAGDTQYF. CDR3 DNA: TGTGCCACCAGCAGAAATTTAGCGGGGGATACGCAGTATTTT.

The rearrangement joins TRBV4-1 to TRBJ1-2; 7 nucleotides line up with TRBD1. The CDR3 length is 15 residues. V was pared by 4 bases and J by 2 bases, with 7 bases of the junction left unmatched. Per germline, CDR1 MGHRA and CDR2 YSYEKL. The CDR3 protein is CASSLRQGENYGYTF. The CDR3 DNA reads as TGCGCCAGCAGCCTTAGACAGGGCGAGAACTATGGCTACACCTTC.

The CDR3 nucleotides are TGTGCCAGCAGGAGGACAGGCGGAGATGAAAAACTGTTTTTT. Amino acid sequence: CASRRTGGDEKLFF. The rearrangement joins TRBV6-6 to TRBJ1-4; 7 nucleotides line up with TRBD1. With V trimmed by 6 bases and J by 6 bases, 7 bases remained unmatched. The CDR3 covers 14 residues. CDR1 and CDR2 (germline): MNHNY, SVGAGI (reference sequence).

This rearrangement joins TRBV9 to TRBJ2-5; 7 bases align to TRBD2. The CDR3 is 13 amino acids. The junction had 2 bases not matched to a gene; V was cut back by 2 bases and J by 4 bases. CDR1 SGDLS and CDR2 YYNGEE come from the germline V gene. The CDR3 sequence: CASSVSSGETQYF. For the CDR3, the DNA is TGTGCCAGCAGCGTTTCTAGCGGAGAGACCCAGTACTTC.

The J gene is TRBJ1-1, the V gene TRBV25-1, with D possibly TRBD1 on 5 matching bases. Trimming pared 4 bases from V and 3 bases from J, leaving 12 bases between. Germline V lookup: CDR1 MGHDK, CDR2 SYGVNS. This CDR3 is built from 14 residues. The CDR3 nucleotides are TGTGCCAGCAGTGGGGGTGGGGCCTACACTGAAGCTTTCTTT. Translation: CASSGGGAYTEAFF.

This chain joins TRBV5-5 and TRBJ2-5; a weak D match, TRBD1 (5 bases). This CDR3 has 17 amino acids. The V end lost 0 bases, the J end lost 0 bases, and 15 bases lay between the germline ends. Germline CDR1 reads SGHKS; CDR2 reads YYEKEE (reference sequence). CDR3 bases: TGTGCCAGCAGCTTGGGCCGACAGCCTGAGTACCAAGAGACCCAGTACTTC. It codes for CASSLGRQPEYQETQYF.

The V call is TRBV27, the J call TRBJ1-1; tentative D call: TRBD1 (6 bases). Trimming removed 6 bases at V and 3 bases at J, with 17 bases between. This CDR3 comprises 15 residues. Germline V gene sequence: CDR1 MNHEY, CDR2 SMNVEV (reference sequence). The CDR3 sequence is CASSSGQLGDTEAFF. CDR3 coding DNA: TGTGCCAGCAGCTCAGGACAGCTGGGGGACACTGAAGCTTTCTTT.

The rearrangement joins TRBV10-3 to TRBJ2-7, with a possible D match to TRBD1 (6 bases). Trimming removed 4 bases from V and 4 bases from J, with 14 bases in between. The CDR3 loop spans 14 amino acids. Germline CDR1 ENHRY, CDR2 SYGVKD. This chain's CDR3 is CAISGHRERYEQYF. For the CDR3, the DNA is TGTGCCATCAGTGGCCACAGGGAGAGATACGAGCAGTACTTC.

V is TRBV25-1 and J is TRBJ1-2; 7 bases are shared with TRBD1. There are 12 residues in the CDR3. Trimming at V came to 10 bases and at J to 4 bases, leaving 6 bases not matched to a gene. Germline CDR1 reads MGHDK; CDR2 reads SYGVNS. The CDR3 sequence is CATTGVAYGYTF. CDR3 nucleotide sequence: TGTGCCACCACAGGGGTGGCCTATGGCTACACCTTC.

The chain links TRBV28 to TRBJ2-3; D perhaps matches TRBD2 (6 bases). The length of the CDR3 is 15 residues. The V gene lost 1 base and the J gene lost 0 bases, with 8 bases spanning the gap. Germline V gene data show CDR1 as MDHEN and CDR2 as SYDVKM. CDR3: CASSLFRGSTDTQYF. The CDR3 DNA is TGTGCCAGCAGTTTATTCCGGGGGAGCACAGATACGCAGTATTTT.

The V gene is TRBV30, the J gene TRBJ1-2, with a tentative D call TRBD1 (5 bases). Trimming took off 3 bases at V and 4 bases at J, with 18 bases between the two ends. Germline V gene lookup returns CDR1 GTSNPN and CDR2 SVGIG (reference sequence). CDR3 length: 15 residues. The CDR3 sequence: CAWRVRDGSSYGYTF. CDR3 DNA: TGTGCCTGGAGAGTCCGGGACGGTTCTTCCTATGGCTACACCTTC.

V usage is TRBV5-4 and J usage is TRBJ1-1, with 9 bases aligning to TRBD1. With 1 base clipped from V and 1 base from J, the junction kept 2 bases outside the gene matches. The CDR3 sequence is 15 residues long. Germline V gene lookup returns CDR1 SGHNT and CDR2 YYREEE (reference sequence). CDR3 DNA: TGTGCCAGCAGCTTGTGGGGACAGGGGAACACTGAAGCTTTCTTT. It codes for CASSLWGQGNTEAFF.

V and J are TRBV19 and TRBJ1-4; weak D call: TRBD1 (6 bases). Germline V lookup: CDR1 LNHDA, CDR2 SQIVND (reference sequence). V was clipped by 6 bases and J by 0 bases, with 14 bases between them. This CDR3 is 16 amino acids long. CDR3: CASRMDSFATNEKLFF. CDR3 bases: TGTGCCAGTAGGATGGACAGCTTTGCAACTAATGAAAAACTGTTTTTT.

The rearrangement uses TRBV7-9 and TRBJ2-1; 7 nucleotides align to TRBD1. CDR1 is SEHNR, CDR2 FQNEAQ, per germline (reference sequence). The CDR3 covers 13 residues. V trimming: 5 bases; J trimming: 5 bases; junction bases outside the gene matches: 3. The CDR3 DNA reads TGTGCCAGCAGCCAAACAGGGGACAATGAGCAGTTCTTC. Amino acid sequence: CASSQTGDNEQFF. Together with reference TRBV7-9 and TRBJ2-1, the CDR3 gives the full variable domain: DTGVSQNPRHKITKRGQNVTFRCDPISEHNRLYWYRQTLGQGPEFLTYFQNEAQLEKSRLLSDRFSAERPKGSFSTLEIQRTEQGDSAMYLCASSQTGDNEQFFGPGTRLTVL.

This rearrangement joins TRBV2 to TRBJ2-7; 10 nucleotides agree with TRBD2. Germline V gene lookup returns CDR1 SNHLY and CDR2 FYNNEI. V gave up 1 base and J gave up 0 bases; unmatched junction bases: 3. CDR3 length: 16 residues. The CDR3: CASSEGLAGGSYEQYF. Here the CDR3 DNA reads TGTGCCAGCAGTGAAGGACTAGCGGGTGGCTCCTACGAGCAGTACTTC.

The chain has TRBV5-1 and TRBJ2-3, with 10 bases that match TRBD1. Germline CDR1 is SGHRS and CDR2 is YFSETQ. There are 14 residues in the CDR3. Trimming took 6 bases from V and 8 from J; bases not matched to a gene: 9. The CDR3 nucleotides read TGCGCCAGCATGACAGGGGGCGCTGAATCTACGCAGTATTTT. Encoded protein: CASMTGGAESTQYF.

The chain carries TRBV4-1 and TRBJ1-3; D uncertain. The V gene lost 3 bases and the J gene lost 1 base, with 10 bases spanning the gap. The CDR3 is 15 residues long. Germline V gene sequence: CDR1 MGHRA, CDR2 YSYEKL. The CDR3 protein is CASSHVLKSGNTIYF. CDR3 coding DNA: TGCGCCAGCAGCCACGTGCTGAAGTCTGGAAACACCATATATTTT.

The chain links TRBV27 to TRBJ2-2, with TRBD1 as a possible D gene (6 bases). Germline V gene data show CDR1 as MNHEY and CDR2 as SMNVEV (reference sequence). This CDR3 comprises 13 residues. Between the trimmed V and J ends, which lost 5 bases and 7 bases, there was a span of 11 bases. The CDR3 DNA reads TGTGCCAGCAGTCGCGGACAGCTCGGGGAGCTGTTTTTT. It encodes CASSRGQLGELFF.

The chain has TRBV18 and TRBJ2-7, with D unresolved. Germline V gene data show CDR1 as KGHSH and CDR2 as LQKENI. V was shortened by 4 bases and J by 2 bases, with 12 bases between the two germline ends. The CDR3 has 14 amino acids. CDR3 in DNA: TGTGCCAGCTCACATCCCGACGGTACCTACGAGCAGTACTTC. Amino acid sequence: CASSHPDGTYEQYF.

J is TRBJ2-2 and V is TRBV5-1; 7 bases match TRBD1. CDR3 length equals 14 residues. Trimming took 1 base from V and 6 from J; bases not matched to a gene: 3. Germline CDR1 is SGHRS and CDR2 is YFSETQ. The CDR3 DNA is TGCGCCAGCAGCTTGAGGCAGGGGGCCGGGGAGCTGTTTTTT. Residues: CASSLRQGAGELFF.

This chain uses TRBV11-3 with TRBJ1-1; possibly TRBD1 for D (5 bases). Germline CDR1 is SGHNT and CDR2 is YENEEA. The CDR3 sequence is 13 residues long. Between the trimmed V and J ends, which lost 5 bases and 4 bases, there was a span of 11 bases. Here the CDR3 reads CASSEGTITEAFF. Here the CDR3 DNA reads TGTGCCAGCAGCGAGGGGACTATCACTGAAGCTTTCTTT.

The chain links TRBV6-5 to TRBJ1-1, with D tentatively TRBD1 (5 bases). This CDR3 comprises 11 residues. Germline V gene data show CDR1 as MNHEY and CDR2 as SVGAGI. V gave up 5 bases and J gave up 7 bases, with 8 bases separating them. The CDR3 sequence: CASSRGLEAFF. The DNA of the CDR3 is TGTGCCAGCAGTAGGGGCCTTGAAGCTTTCTTT.

The J gene is TRBJ2-7, the V gene TRBV27; D not resolved. CDR3 length: 11 amino acids. The V gene's germline CDR1 is MNHEY and CDR2 SMNVEV (reference sequence). V lost 7 bases to trimming and J lost 3 bases, with 7 bases between them. The CDR3 reads CASNLLYEQYF. The CDR3 coding sequence is TGTGCCAGCAACTTGCTCTACGAGCAGTACTTC.

The rearrangement links TRBV9 to TRBJ2-7; unclear D gene. CDR1 and CDR2 from the germline V gene are SGDLS and YYNGEE. Trimming removed 0 bases at V and 5 bases at J, with 6 bases between. This CDR3 spans 12 amino acids. CDR3 region: CASSVVEHEQYF. As DNA, the CDR3 is TGTGCCAGCAGCGTAGTAGAACACGAGCAGTACTTC.

The V call is TRBV27, the J call TRBJ2-2, with TRBD1 as a possible D gene (5 bases). The CDR3 extends over 17 amino acids. V dropped 0 bases and J dropped 6 bases, with 17 bases sitting between them. Germline V gives CDR1 MNHEY, CDR2 SMNVEV (reference sequence). CDR3: CASSLSPGSGMSGELFF. CDR3 DNA sequence: TGTGCCAGCAGTTTATCGCCCGGGTCAGGGATGTCCGGGGAGCTGTTTTTT.

The V gene is TRBV19, the J gene TRBJ2-1; tentative D call: TRBD1 (6 bases). Germline assignment: CDR1 LNHDA and CDR2 SQIVND (reference sequence). CDR3 length: 13 amino acids. V was trimmed by 10 bases and J by 10 bases, leaving 20 bases between them. The CDR3 DNA reads as TGTGCCAAAAAAGGGGGAACCATGGTAGAGCAGTTCTTC. This encodes CAKKGGTMVEQFF.

The rearrangement uses TRBV27 and TRBJ1-5; D possibly corresponds to TRBD1 (5 bases). Trimming cost V 3 bases and J 6 bases, with 12 bases left between them. This CDR3 contains 14 residues. Germline CDR1 is MNHEY and CDR2 is SMNVEV (reference sequence). The CDR3 region is CASSFGRDRQPQHF. In nucleotides, the CDR3 is TGTGCCAGCAGTTTTGGCAGGGATCGTCAGCCCCAGCATTTT.

This clone has a count of ten or more. The chain carries TRBV6-5 and TRBJ2-2; D is perhaps TRBD2 (6 bases). Looked up from germline, CDR1 is MNHEY and CDR2 is SVGAGI. V was trimmed by 7 bases and J by 4 bases, leaving 13 bases between them. The CDR3 has 14 amino acids. The DNA of the CDR3 is TGTGCCAGCACGGTGGGAGCGGGCACCGGGGAGCTGTTTTTT. It yields the protein CASTVGAGTGELFF.

The genes are TRBV19 and TRBJ1-2; D gene uncertain. Trimming took off 3 bases at V and 4 bases at J, with 12 bases between the two ends. CDR1 is LNHDA and CDR2 is SQIVND in the germline V gene (reference sequence). This CDR3 is 14 amino acids long. CDR3 nucleotide sequence: TGTGCCAGTAGTATCATTGACTCCAGCTATGGCTACACCTTC. Its protein product is CASSIIDSSYGYTF.

This chain links TRBV6-5 with TRBJ2-2; possible D gene TRBD1, 6 bases. Trimming took 5 bases from V and 3 from J, leaving 13 bases between them. Per germline, CDR1 MNHEY and CDR2 SVGAGI. This CDR3 spans 15 amino acids. The CDR3 here is CASSPFQGHTGELFF. In DNA form, the CDR3 reads TGTGCCAGCAGTCCCTTCCAGGGGCACACCGGGGAGCTGTTTTTT.

This clone was found once. The chain links TRBV7-6 to TRBJ2-3; TRBD2 agrees at 8 bases. CDR1 is SGHVS and CDR2 is FNYEAQ in the germline V gene. V was pared by 1 base and J by 2 bases, with 5 bases of the junction left unmatched. This CDR3 is built from 16 residues. Written as DNA, the CDR3 is TGTGCCAGCAGCTTAGGCCCTAGCGGGTACACAGATACGCAGTATTTT. As protein: CASSLGPSGYTDTQYF. Using reference TRBV7-6 and TRBJ2-3 for the parts outside the CDR3, the full variable domain is GAGVSQSPRYKVTKRGQDVALRCDPISGHVSLYWYRQALGQGPEFLTYFNYEAQQDKSGLPNDRFSAERPEGSISTLTIQRTEQRDSAMYRCASSLGPSGYTDTQYFGPGTRLTVL.